This passage covers 32 T cell receptor beta chains from one sample sequenced in a study of CD8 T cells in Susac syndrome. Random hexamers were used to reverse transcribe an amount of about 0.45 to 1 ug RNA. TCRdb redid the calling of the immunoSEQ multiplex PCR reads with MiXCR, one entry per CDR3 protein. The table has under 200,000 distinct CDR3 sequences, roughly 92% seen once. The sequenced material came from CD4+ T cells from PBMCs. All receptors derive from a human donor with Susac syndrome.

This rearrangement joins TRBV15 to TRBJ2-3; 9 positions agree with TRBD1. The germline V gene encodes CDR1 LNHNV and CDR2 YYDKDF (reference sequence). V dropped 5 bases and J dropped 2; count of bases not matched to a gene: 5. The CDR3 is 15 residues long. CDR3 nucleotides: TGTGCCACCAGCCCACGACAGGGGGACACAGATACGCAGTATTTT. Its translation is CATSPRQGDTDTQYF.

The CDR3 protein is CASSLYPSTDTQYF. CDR3 DNA: TGTGCCAGCAGCTTATACCCTAGCACAGATACGCAGTATTTT. The chain recombines TRBV11-2 with TRBJ2-3; D is ambiguous. CDR3 length equals 14 residues. V lost 2 bases and J 0 bases, leaving 6 bases between the germline ends. CDR1 and CDR2 (germline): SGHAT, FQNNGV.

The rearrangement joins TRBV12-5 to TRBJ2-2; unclear D gene. V lost 4 bases to trimming and J lost 2 bases, with 5 bases between them. This CDR3 contains 13 residues. Germline CDR1 and CDR2: LGHNT and FRNRAP. The CDR3 DNA follows: TGTGCTAGTGGTTCAGGAAACACCGGGGAGCTGTTTTTT. Protein sequence: CASGSGNTGELFF.

The chain recombines TRBV20-1 with TRBJ1-2, with D possibly TRBD1 on 6 matching bases. V lost 3 bases and J lost 8, with 10 bases in between. The germline V gene encodes CDR1 DFQATT and CDR2 SNEGSKA (reference sequence). There are 11 residues in the CDR3. The CDR3 loop reads CSASGTWGYTF. DNA for the CDR3: TGCAGTGCTAGCGGGACATGGGGCTACACCTTC.

DNA for the CDR3: TGTGCCAGCAGCCAAGCGACAGGGAGCAATCAGCCCCAGCATTTT. Protein: CASSQATGSNQPQHF. The chain employs TRBV4-2 and TRBJ1-5, with TRBD1 identical over 7 bases. Germline V gene sequence: CDR1 LGHNA, CDR2 YNFKEQ. The CDR3 loop spans 15 amino acids. V shed 1 base and J 1 base; nucleotides not matched to a gene: 1.

This chain uses TRBV3-1 with TRBJ1-1; D uncertain. V lost 4 bases to trimming and J lost 0 bases, with 9 bases between them. The CDR3 has 14 residues. From germline, CDR1 is LGHDT and CDR2 YNNKEL (reference sequence). Here the CDR3 DNA reads TGTGCCAGCAGCCCCCTTTGGGTGAACACTGAAGCTTTCTTT. As protein: CASSPLWVNTEAFF.

The rearrangement joins TRBV29-1 to TRBJ2-1; 9 positions match TRBD2. Germline V gene lookup returns CDR1 SQVTM and CDR2 ANQGSEA. There are 20 residues in the CDR3. V was pared by 4 bases and J by 0 bases, with 19 bases of the junction left unmatched. CDR3 nucleotides: TGCAGCGTTGGTTCGGGGAGGGGGCTTTCAGCGGGGGGCTCCTACAATGAGCAGTTCTTC. Its translation is CSVGSGRGLSAGGSYNEQFF.

The chain uses TRBV7-9 and TRBJ1-4; D is undetermined. Trimming removed 5 bases at V and 4 bases at J, with 11 bases between. This CDR3 region has 14 residues. Germline loops: CDR1 SEHNR, CDR2 FQNEAQ (reference sequence). CDR3 in DNA: TGTGCCAGCAGCCCCCCTGGCCTTAATGAAAAACTGTTTTTT. Protein: CASSPPGLNEKLFF. Full variable domain (rest looked up from reference TRBV7-9 and TRBJ1-4): DTGVSQNPRHKITKRGQNVTFRCDPISEHNRLYWYRQTLGQGPEFLTYFQNEAQLEKSRLLSDRFSAERPKGSFSTLEIQRTEQGDSAMYLCASSPPGLNEKLFFGSGTQLSVL.

The rearrangement uses TRBV15 and TRBJ2-7; 11 positions match TRBD1. Germline loops: CDR1 LNHNV, CDR2 YYDKDF (reference sequence). The CDR3 runs to 15 residues. The trim removed 2 bases at V and 3 bases at J, leaving 3 bases unmatched. CDR3 in DNA: TGTGCCACCAGCAGACCCGGGACAGGGGGCTACGAGCAGTACTTC. Translating gives CATSRPGTGGYEQYF.

The rearrangement links TRBV18 to TRBJ1-6; D is undetermined. This CDR3 has 15 residues. Between the trimmed V and J ends, which lost 3 bases and 5 bases, there was a span of 11 bases. Germline V lookup: CDR1 KGHSH, CDR2 LQKENI. The CDR3 bases are TGTGCCAGCTCACCGGTGGTTGTAGATAATTCACCCCTCCACTTT. It yields the protein CASSPVVVDNSPLHF.

The CDR3 DNA sequence: TGCGCCAGCAGCCCACCATCCGGGAAGGAGACCCAGTACTTC. Translation gives CASSPPSGKETQYF. The chain has TRBV5-1 and TRBJ2-5; maybe TRBD2 (5 bases). Germline-derived CDR1 and CDR2 are SGHRS and YFSETQ. The CDR3 loop spans 14 amino acids. V lost 4 bases and J lost 5, with 15 bases in between.

The rearrangement uses TRBV7-2 and TRBJ1-6; unclear D gene. V lost 1 base to trimming and J lost 7 bases, with 5 bases between them. CDR1 and CDR2 (germline): SGHTA, FQGNSA. The CDR3 consists of 13 residues. CDR3 DNA sequence: TGTGCCAGCAGCTTAGTCGGGAATTCACCCCTCCACTTT. Translated: CASSLVGNSPLHF.

The rearrangement links TRBV6-2 or TRBV6-3 to TRBJ2-2, with 7 bases matching TRBD1. The V segment lost 7 bases and the J segment 6 bases; nucleotides outside the gene matches: 5. Per germline, CDR1 MNHEY and CDR2 SVGEGT. This CDR3 spans 13 amino acids. The CDR3 spells CASINRGAGELFF. The CDR3 DNA is TGTGCCAGCATTAACAGGGGAGCCGGGGAGCTGTTTTTT.

The rearrangement links TRBV12-3 or TRBV12-4 to TRBJ1-5; D may be TRBD1 (6 bases). This CDR3 has 13 amino acids. Trimming stripped 7 bases from V and 3 bases from J, with 10 bases between. CDR3 sequence: CASTDSLNQPQHF. The CDR3 DNA sequence: TGTGCCAGCACGGACAGCCTCAATCAGCCCCAGCATTTT.

This chain connects TRBV11-2 to TRBJ2-1; 11 bases are shared with TRBD2. Germline V gene lookup returns CDR1 SGHAT and CDR2 FQNNGV. This CDR3 spans 15 amino acids. The junction had 3 bases not matched to a gene; V was cut back by 1 base and J by 7 bases. CDR3 sequence (DNA): TGTGCCAGCAGCTTAGTAGCGGGGGGGCCGAATGAGCAGTTCTTC. Translating gives CASSLVAGGPNEQFF.

This clonotype was counted once. This rearrangement joins TRBV6-5 to TRBJ1-1; 10 nucleotides line up with TRBD1. This CDR3 has 13 amino acids. Germline V gene sequence: CDR1 MNHEY, CDR2 SVGAGI. V was clipped by 6 bases and J by 5 bases; unmatched bases: 3. The DNA of the CDR3 is TGTGCCAGCAGCCGGACAGGGGGGACTGAAGCTTTCTTT. Translated: CASSRTGGTEAFF.

The chain recombines TRBV7-2 with TRBJ2-2, with unresolved D. Germline lookup yields CDR1 SGHTA and CDR2 FQGNSA. V was pared by 0 bases and J by 4 bases, with 3 bases between. There are 13 residues in the CDR3. CDR3: CASSLAGTGELFF. In DNA form, the CDR3 reads TGTGCCAGCAGCTTAGCGGGCACCGGGGAGCTGTTTTTT.

V is TRBV9 and J is TRBJ2-5; no clear D gene. There are 15 residues in the CDR3. The germline V and J ends were trimmed by 0 bases and 2 bases, with 11 bases remaining between them. Germline V gene lookup returns CDR1 SGDLS and CDR2 YYNGEE. The CDR3 sequence is CASSVGRLGQETQYF. The CDR3 coding sequence is TGTGCCAGCAGCGTAGGGCGGCTGGGGCAAGAGACCCAGTACTTC. The full variable domain, in which reference TRBV9 and TRBJ2-5 provide the parts outside the CDR3, is DSGVTQTPKHLITATGQRVTLRCSPRSGDLSVYWYQQSLDQGLQFLIQYYNGEERAKGNILERFSAQQFPDLHSELNLSSLELGDSALYFCASSVGRLGQETQYFGPGTRLLVL.

The rearrangement uses TRBV2 and TRBJ1-2; D gene unclear. Germline CDR1 SNHLY, CDR2 FYNNEI. This CDR3 is 14 amino acids long. The germline V and J ends were trimmed by 7 bases and 4 bases, with 16 bases remaining between them. The CDR3 loop reads CASTIEALSYGYTF. CDR3 sequence (DNA): TGTGCCAGCACCATTGAGGCATTAAGCTATGGCTACACCTTC.

V is TRBV29-1 and J is TRBJ2-3; D unclear. The ends were cut back, 7 bases at V and 0 bases at J, with 11 bases in the middle. Germline CDR1 is SQVTM and CDR2 is ANQGSEA. This CDR3 region has 13 residues. CDR3 sequence (DNA): TGCAGCGGTCGGGCTTCTAGCACAGATACGCAGTATTTT. Translation gives CSGRASSTDTQYF.

The chain uses TRBV27 and TRBJ2-7; 9 bases are a match to TRBD1. The trim removed 7 bases at V and 7 bases at J, leaving 11 bases unmatched. CDR1 and CDR2 (germline): MNHEY, SMNVEV (reference sequence). The length of the CDR3 is 14 residues. The CDR3 here is CASTGTGRFGEQYF. The CDR3 DNA follows: TGTGCCAGCACTGGGACAGGGAGGTTTGGGGAGCAGTACTTC.

J is TRBJ2-7 and V is TRBV6-6; the match to TRBD2 covers 8 bases. Trimming removed 7 bases from V and 6 bases from J; junction bases left unmatched: 8. CDR1 MNHNY and CDR2 SVGAGI come from the germline V gene (reference sequence). This CDR3 region has 13 residues. CDR3 nucleotide sequence: TGTGCCAGCACCTTCAGCGGGGGCGGCGAGCAGTACTTC. This translates into CASTFSGGGEQYF.

This clonotype was found once. V is TRBV20-1 and J is TRBJ2-7; tentative D call: TRBD2 (6 bases). The CDR3 sequence is 15 residues long. The ends were cut back, 0 bases at V and 1 base at J, with 13 bases in the middle. Germline CDR1 DFQATT, CDR2 SNEGSKA (reference sequence). This chain's CDR3 is CSARDRVAGSYEQYF. The CDR3 nucleotides are TGCAGTGCTAGAGATCGGGTGGCGGGGTCCTACGAGCAGTACTTC.

V is TRBV14 and J is TRBJ2-7; D not certain. V lost 0 bases and J lost 0, with 6 bases in between. This CDR3 contains 14 residues. Per the germline V gene, CDR1 is SGHDN and CDR2 is FVKESK. Here the CDR3 reads CASSQEAGSYEQYF. The CDR3 DNA is TGTGCCAGCAGCCAAGAGGCAGGCTCCTACGAGCAGTACTTC.

The chain joins TRBV5-4 to TRBJ2-5, with 11 bases matching TRBD1. Germline V CDR1 and CDR2: SGHNT, YYREEE (reference sequence). The CDR3 is made up of 14 amino acids. The V gene end was trimmed by 4 bases and the J gene end by 6 bases; junction bases not matched to a gene: 5. Written as DNA, the CDR3 is TGTGCCAGCAGCATCGGACAGGGGGCGAAGACCCAGTACTTC. The encoded protein is CASSIGQGAKTQYF.

The V call is TRBV7-8, the J call TRBJ1-1; D remains ambiguous. This CDR3 comprises 11 residues. The V gene's germline CDR1 is SGHVS and CDR2 FQNEAQ. Between the trimmed V and J ends, which lost 5 bases and 4 bases, there was a span of 5 bases. CDR3 amino acids: CASSRGTEAFF. As DNA, the CDR3 is TGTGCCAGCAGCCGGGGCACTGAAGCTTTCTTT.

This chain uses TRBV5-4 with TRBJ2-1, with 8 positions matching TRBD2. Germline CDR1 and CDR2: SGHNT and YYREEE (reference sequence). The V and J ends lost 0 bases and 4 bases, in that order; junction bases with no gene match: 9. The CDR3 has 17 amino acids. This chain's CDR3 is CASSLDLAGGTYNEQFF. The CDR3 nucleotides are TGTGCCAGCAGCTTGGATCTGGCGGGGGGAACTTACAATGAGCAGTTCTTC.

V gene TRBV3-1 combines with J gene TRBJ2-7; D possibly corresponds to TRBD1 (6 bases). Per the germline V gene, CDR1 is LGHDT and CDR2 is YNNKEL (reference sequence). The CDR3 length is 15 residues. Trimming cost V 1 base and J 3 bases, with 13 bases left between them. CDR3 sequence (DNA): TGTGCCAGCAGCCAAGTTCAGGGGCTGGTCTACGAGCAGTACTTC. Its protein product is CASSQVQGLVYEQYF.

The chain combines TRBV4-2 with TRBJ2-7; 8 bases align to TRBD1. The V gene end was trimmed by 3 bases and the J gene end by 6 bases; junction bases not matched to a gene: 7. The CDR3 extends over 14 amino acids. CDR1 is LGHNA and CDR2 is YNFKEQ in the germline V gene. The CDR3 bases are TGTGCCAGCAGCCACCGGACAGGGACGCGCGAGCAGTACTTC. It translates to CASSHRTGTREQYF.

The rearrangement uses TRBV4-2 and TRBJ1-4, with TRBD1 identical over 8 bases. The V gene's germline CDR1 is LGHNA and CDR2 YNFKEQ. Trimming cost V 1 base and J 10 bases; bases outside gene matches: 11. The CDR3 length is 16 residues. In DNA form, the CDR3 reads TGTGCCAGCAGCCAAGCGAATACAGGGGGTTCGGGAAAACTGTTTTTT. Translating it yields CASSQANTGGSGKLFF.

This rearrangement joins TRBV20-1 to TRBJ2-7; D not resolved. The V end was cut by 4 bases, the J end by 6 bases, with 13 bases between. In germline, CDR1 is DFQATT, CDR2 SNEGSKA (reference sequence). The CDR3 covers 12 residues. CDR3 sequence reads: CSATKQSGEQYF. CDR3 coding DNA: TGCAGTGCTACGAAACAGTCTGGCGAGCAGTACTTC.

The chain carries TRBV5-1 and TRBJ2-7; TRBD1 is a possible D gene (6 bases). Trimming took off 2 bases at V and 2 bases at J, with 11 bases between the two ends. This CDR3 has 14 residues. Germline V lookup: CDR1 SGHRS, CDR2 YFSETQ. The CDR3 DNA follows: TGCGCCAGCAGCTTCGGGACAAGTACCTACGAGCAGTACTTC. Its translation: CASSFGTSTYEQYF.